The 6 T cell receptor beta chains reported below all come from one sample, sequenced in a study of T cell clonality in common variable immunodeficiency. This table comes from immunoSEQ multiplex PCR, and its TCRdb copy is limited to in-frame clones, with some not included. Altogether about 40,000 clones were found in the sample, and no singletons occur. Material for sequencing was peripheral blood mononuclear cells. These receptors were collected from a person aged 18-70 years in good health.

The sample holds many counts of this clone. The CDR3 end is not reached by the read, which stops 3 residues before it; the germline J gene fills it in. This chain connects TRBV27 to TRBJ2-6; the D is unclear. V lost 2 bases, J lost 0 bases, and 5 bases lay in between. Looked up from germline, CDR1 is MNHEY and CDR2 is SMNVEV (reference sequence). This CDR3 region has 15 residues. The CDR3 DNA, read in part, is TGTGCCAGCAGTTTACAGTACTCTGGGGCCAACGTC. It encodes CASSLQYSGANV. The entire CDR3 protein reads CASSLQYSGANVLTF.

In this sample, this clone turned up many times. CDR3 DNA (partial): TGTGCCAGTACTACGGACAGTACGAACACTGAA. Its translation: CASTTDSTNTE. The full CDR3 sequence reads CASTTDSTNTEAFF. The V gene is TRBV19, the J gene TRBJ1-1; D may be TRBD1 (6 bases). The CDR3 extends 3 residues past the end of the read, so its final part is completed from the germline J gene. Trimming cost V 7 bases and J 1 base, with 13 bases left between them. CDR1 is LNHDA, CDR2 SQIVND, per germline (reference sequence). The CDR3 runs to 14 residues.

This clone was counted at least ten times. The CDR3 end is not reached by the read, which stops 3 residues before it; the germline J gene fills it in. V usage is TRBV7-8 and J usage is TRBJ1-1; 7 bases map to TRBD1. This CDR3 spans 16 amino acids. J was trimmed by 5 bases and V by 5 bases; bases with no gene match: 14. From germline, CDR1 is SGHVS and CDR2 FQNEAQ. Here the CDR3 reads CASSHPGGGGGTEAFF. CDR3 DNA (partial): TGTGCCAGCAGCCACCCGGGAGGAGGGGGCGGGACTGAA.

This clone was detected many times. The sequence runs out 3 residues before the end of the CDR3; the remainder is reconstructed from the germline J gene. The rearrangement uses TRBV12-3 or TRBV12-4 and TRBJ2-2; perhaps TRBD2 as D (7 bases). The CDR3 loop spans 14 amino acids. V lost 2 bases to trimming and J lost 4 bases, with 8 bases between them. This CDR3 reads CASSLRGGTGELFF. The sequenced CDR3 bases are TGTGCCAGCAGTTTAAGGGGGGGCACCGGGGAG.

This clone was counted ten times or more. The read falls 3 residues short of the CDR3 end, and the missing part is taken from the germline J gene. V gene TRBV19 combines with J gene TRBJ2-2, with 11 bases aligning to TRBD1. CDR1 is LNHDA and CDR2 is SQIVND in the germline V gene (reference sequence). This CDR3 contains 14 residues. V lost 4 bases to trimming and J lost 5 bases; unmatched junction nucleotides: 0. The CDR3: CASSRDRGTGELFF. Partial CDR3 DNA: TGTGCCAGTAGTAGGGACAGGGGGACCGGGGAG.

This clone appeared many times. Sequencing ends 3 residues short of the CDR3 end; the germline J gene provides the rest. The rearrangement joins TRBV30 to TRBJ1-2; no reliable D call. The CDR3 runs to 14 residues. Trimming cost V 4 bases and J 0 bases, with 12 bases left between them. Per the germline V gene, CDR1 is GTSNPN and CDR2 is SVGIG (reference sequence). CDR3 DNA (partial): TGTGCCTGGATACCCGCGAGGGCTAACTATGGC. Translation gives CAWIPARANYG. The whole CDR3 sequence reads CAWIPARANYGYTF.